The entry below gives a single T cell receptor beta chain sequence along with its context. This sample stems from a study of immune heterogeneity within non-small cell lung tumors. Whole-study context: It was found that the tumors were several squamous cell carcinomas, approximately nine non-squamous carcinomas and 1 not otherwise specified.

Multiplex PCR was performed with 32 V and 13 J primers, and it amplified TCR beta CDR3. TCRdb used MiXCR to reprocess the multiplex PCR reads, holding one entry per CDR3 protein. The sample includes around 21,000 distinct CDR3 sequences, around 30% of them seen just once. Samples each supplied 450 to 700 ng of bulk tumor genomic DNA as template. Each primary tumor yielded several biopsies, collected far apart from one another at surgery. Before undergoing curative surgery, patients had newly diagnosed non-small cell lung cancer that was untreated. The sample comprised lung tumor tissue. This sequence was found in a man aged 40-55 years with non-small cell lung cancer.

The CDR3 nucleotides are TGCGCCAGCAGCCAACCGGGACTAGCGGACAAGCAGTACTTC. It yields the protein CASSQPGLADKQYF. The chain joins TRBV4-1 to TRBJ2-7; 11 nucleotides agree with TRBD2. Germline CDR1 is MGHRA and CDR2 is YSYEKL. This CDR3 has 14 amino acids. V shed 2 bases and J 8 bases; nucleotides not matched to a gene: 5.